This is a list of T cell receptor beta chains from one sample in a study of T-cell memory formation after mild COVID-19. TCRdb called the 5' RACE reads again in MiXCR, with one record for every CDR3 protein. The profile shows about 250,000 distinct CDR3 sequences, about a sixth of them singletons. The source material was PBMCs or a T cell subset sorted from them (not recorded which). Every receptor here comes from a man aged 18 to 29 who had mild COVID-19 (a few samples of this study predate the infection). Cell type and time point are not known. Both conserved end residues are part of each CDR3. D genes are given only for firm matches. The size entry is marked missing in some rows and otherwise reads once, few, many or a size class.

v_gene: TRBV7-2; j_gene: TRBJ2-7; d_gene: NA; abundance: NA; CDR3nt: TGTGCCAGCAGGAAACCGGGTTTCTACGAGCAGTACTTC; CDR3aa: CASRKPGFYEQYF
v_gene: TRBV11-1; j_gene: TRBJ2-2; d_gene: NA; abundance: NA; CDR3nt: TGTGCCAGCACCCCCTTCGCTAACACCGGGGAGCTGTTTTTT; CDR3aa: CASTPFANTGELFF
v_gene: TRBV4-3; j_gene: TRBJ2-7; d_gene: TRBD2; abundance: NA; CDR3nt: TGCGCCAGCAGCCAAGAGGGGGGGAGCTCCTACGAGCAGTACTTC; CDR3aa: CASSQEGGSSYEQYF
v_gene: TRBV6-5; j_gene: TRBJ1-4; d_gene: NA; abundance: few; CDR3nt: TGTGCCAGCAGTTACTCGAGAGGGGTGAGGGAAAAACTGTTTTTT; CDR3aa: CASSYSRGVREKLFF
v_gene: TRBV21-1; j_gene: TRBJ1-1; d_gene: NA; abundance: few; CDR3nt: TGTGCCAGCAGCCGGGACAGGGAAACTTGGGCTGAAGCTTTCTTT; CDR3aa: CASSRDRETWAEAFF
v_gene: TRBV4-1; j_gene: TRBJ1-2; d_gene: TRBD1; abundance: NA; CDR3nt: TGCGCCAGCAGCCAAGATCCGGATGGGACAGTCTTTTATGGCTACACCTTC; CDR3aa: CASSQDPDGTVFYGYTF
v_gene: TRBV20-1; j_gene: TRBJ1-1; d_gene: TRBD1; abundance: NA; CDR3nt: TGCAGTGCTCTGACAGGGTCGGCAGCTTTCTTT; CDR3aa: CSALTGSAAFF
v_gene: TRBV4-1; j_gene: TRBJ2-2; d_gene: TRBD2; abundance: NA; CDR3nt: TGCGCCAGCAGCCAAGATCGACTAGCGGGGGACACCGGGGAGCTGTTTTTT; CDR3aa: CASSQDRLAGDTGELFF
v_gene: TRBV4-3; j_gene: TRBJ2-2; d_gene: NA; abundance: few; CDR3nt: TGCGCCAGCAGCCACGCCGCCGGGGAGCTGTTTTTT; CDR3aa: CASSHAAGELFF
v_gene: TRBV7-3; j_gene: TRBJ2-1; d_gene: NA; abundance: NA; CDR3nt: TGTGCCAGCAGCTTAAGTGGGGCGCACAATGAGCAGTTCTTC; CDR3aa: CASSLSGAHNEQFF
v_gene: TRBV7-9; j_gene: TRBJ2-3; d_gene: NA; abundance: NA; CDR3nt: TGTGCCAGCAGCTTATGGGTTAGCTCTAACACAGATACGCAGTATTTT; CDR3aa: CASSLWVSSNTDTQYF
v_gene: TRBV19; j_gene: TRBJ2-1; d_gene: TRBD1; abundance: NA; CDR3nt: TGTGCCAGCGGGACAGTTGCCTACAATGAGCAGTTCTTC; CDR3aa: CASGTVAYNEQFF
v_gene: TRBV5-4; j_gene: TRBJ2-5; d_gene: TRBD1; abundance: few; CDR3nt: TGTGCCAGCGCCCCCGGGACAGAAGAGACCCAGTACTTC; CDR3aa: CASAPGTEETQYF
v_gene: TRBV9; j_gene: TRBJ2-1; d_gene: NA; abundance: NA; CDR3nt: TGTGCCAGCAGCGTAGCTCCGTGGAATGAGCAGTTCTTC; CDR3aa: CASSVAPWNEQFF
v_gene: TRBV5-1; j_gene: TRBJ2-1; d_gene: TRBD2; abundance: many; CDR3nt: TGCGCCAGCACCTCAGATCTAGCGGGGGGGCCCAATGAGCAGTTCTTC; CDR3aa: CASTSDLAGGPNEQFF
v_gene: TRBV12-3/TRBV12-4; j_gene: TRBJ2-7; d_gene: NA; abundance: few; CDR3nt: TGTGCCAGCAGTTTATCCGGGTCCCGCTCCTACGAGCAGTACTTC; CDR3aa: CASSLSGSRSYEQYF
v_gene: TRBV9; j_gene: TRBJ2-7; d_gene: NA; abundance: NA; CDR3nt: TGTGCCAGCAGCGAGACAGTGGGGTACTACGAGCAGTACTTC; CDR3aa: CASSETVGYYEQYF
v_gene: TRBV20-1; j_gene: TRBJ2-1; d_gene: NA; abundance: few; CDR3nt: TGCAGTGCTAGACTCCAATACAATGAGCAGTTCTTC; CDR3aa: CSARLQYNEQFF
v_gene: TRBV10-3; j_gene: TRBJ2-2; d_gene: NA; abundance: NA; CDR3nt: TGTGCCATCAGTCCTTTCACCGGGGAGCTGTTTTTT; CDR3aa: CAISPFTGELFF
v_gene: TRBV27; j_gene: TRBJ1-6; d_gene: NA; abundance: few; CDR3nt: TGTGCCAGCAGTTTACCCGAACGGGCCCCAGGAAATTCACCCCTCCACTTT; CDR3aa: CASSLPERAPGNSPLHF
v_gene: TRBV20-1; j_gene: TRBJ1-1; d_gene: NA; abundance: NA; CDR3nt: TGCAGTGCTAGAGTCCTGAGCACTGAAGCTTTCTTT; CDR3aa: CSARVLSTEAFF
v_gene: TRBV30; j_gene: TRBJ2-5; d_gene: NA; abundance: NA; CDR3nt: TGTGCCTGGAGTGTAGCAAGTCAGGGGCGAGAGACCCAGTACTTC; CDR3aa: CAWSVASQGRETQYF
v_gene: TRBV9; j_gene: TRBJ2-1; d_gene: TRBD1; abundance: medium-sized; CDR3nt: TGTGCCAGCAGCGTAGGGACAGGAAGGAATGAGCAGTTCTTC; CDR3aa: CASSVGTGRNEQFF
v_gene: TRBV29-1; j_gene: TRBJ2-1; d_gene: NA; abundance: few; CDR3nt: TGCAGCGTTGTAGGAAGGGGGGCCGGCGATGAGCAGTTCTTC; CDR3aa: CSVVGRGAGDEQFF
v_gene: TRBV7-2; j_gene: TRBJ2-3; d_gene: NA; abundance: many; CDR3nt: TGTGCCAGCAGCTTCAGGGGCGCAGATACGCAGTATTTT; CDR3aa: CASSFRGADTQYF
v_gene: TRBV2; j_gene: TRBJ2-1; d_gene: NA; abundance: many; CDR3nt: TGTGCCAGCAGTTTTCCCAATGAGCAGTTCTTC; CDR3aa: CASSFPNEQFF
v_gene: TRBV7-9; j_gene: TRBJ1-2; d_gene: NA; abundance: NA; CDR3nt: TGTGCCAGCAGCCCCCCGAGCCGGACTGATTATGGCTACACCTTC; CDR3aa: CASSPPSRTDYGYTF
v_gene: TRBV5-6; j_gene: TRBJ1-1; d_gene: TRBD1; abundance: few; CDR3nt: TGTGCCAGCAGCTCCCACAGGGGCCTCGGGTACACTGAAGCTTTCTTT; CDR3aa: CASSSHRGLGYTEAFF
v_gene: TRBV4-1; j_gene: TRBJ1-1; d_gene: NA; abundance: NA; CDR3nt: TGCGCCAGCAGCCCTCGGCGTGTCAGAAACACTGAAGCTTTCTTT; CDR3aa: CASSPRRVRNTEAFF
v_gene: TRBV6-5; j_gene: TRBJ2-7; d_gene: NA; abundance: many; CDR3nt: TGTGCCAGCAGGGAGCGGCGGGGCGAGCAGTACTTC; CDR3aa: CASRERRGEQYF
v_gene: TRBV7-2; j_gene: TRBJ1-5; d_gene: NA; abundance: NA; CDR3nt: TGTGCCAGCAGCTTGGCAGGGACCCATCAGCCCCAGCATTTT; CDR3aa: CASSLAGTHQPQHF
v_gene: TRBV12-3/TRBV12-4; j_gene: TRBJ1-1; d_gene: TRBD1; abundance: NA; CDR3nt: TGTGCCAGCAGTCCCCACAGGGGACAGAACACTGAAGCTTTCTTT; CDR3aa: CASSPHRGQNTEAFF
v_gene: TRBV5-1; j_gene: TRBJ2-3; d_gene: NA; abundance: NA; CDR3nt: TGCGCCAGCAGCCAAACGGGGGCTGGAGATACGCAGTATTTT; CDR3aa: CASSQTGAGDTQYF
v_gene: TRBV27; j_gene: TRBJ2-3; d_gene: TRBD2; abundance: few; CDR3nt: TGTGCCAGCAGTGTACTAGCGGGGGGAGACACAGATACGCAGTATTTT; CDR3aa: CASSVLAGGDTDTQYF
v_gene: TRBV7-2; j_gene: TRBJ2-3; d_gene: NA; abundance: many; CDR3nt: TGTGCCAGCAGCTTAGAACTTAAAGAAACGCAGTATTTT; CDR3aa: CASSLELKETQYF
v_gene: TRBV12-3/TRBV12-4; j_gene: TRBJ1-4; d_gene: NA; abundance: once; CDR3nt: TGTGCCAGCAGTTGGGGATCGACTAATGAAAAACTGTTTTTT; CDR3aa: CASSWGSTNEKLFF
v_gene: TRBV14; j_gene: TRBJ2-1; d_gene: NA; abundance: few; CDR3nt: TGTGCCAGCAGCCAATATGGGGTAGATCGATACAATGAGCAGTTCTTC; CDR3aa: CASSQYGVDRYNEQFF